Listed below are T cell receptor beta chains from one sample, sequenced in a study of T cell responses to AZD1222 COVID-19 vaccine. Only in-frame clones appear in the TCRdb table, and some are missing; sequencing was by immunoSEQ multiplex PCR. The sample lists over 150,000 clones; approximately 93% were seen once. Here the sequenced sample was peripheral blood, taken 28 days after the second AZD1222 dose. The receptor source for this set is an adult who received the AZD1222 COVID-19 vaccine. Both conserved end residues are part of each CDR3. The D gene is left open where the match is weak. Some rows have no size entry. The others give once, few or many, or a class for an expanded clone.

V gene	D gene	clone size	J gene	CDR3 protein	CDR3 DNA
TRBV27	NA	NA	TRBJ1-6	CATSQGVGYNSPLHF	TGTGCCACCTCGCAAGGGGTCGGCTATAATTCACCCCTCCACTTT
TRBV5-5	NA	once	TRBJ1-2	CASSPSGRGNYGYTF	TGTGCCAGCAGCCCGAGCGGCAGGGGTAACTATGGCTACACCTTC
TRBV18	NA	NA	TRBJ1-2	CASSPTPGGGYGYTF	TGTGCCAGCTCACCAACCCCCGGGGGCGGCTATGGCTACACCTTC
TRBV7-2	TRBD2	NA	TRBJ2-7	CASSLSVLAGPYEQYF	TGTGCCAGCAGCCTTAGCGTCCTAGCGGGGCCCTACGAGCAGTACTTC
TRBV7-8	NA	once	TRBJ1-5	CASAPSNQPQHF	TGTGCCAGTGCCCCTAGCAATCAGCCCCAGCATTTT
TRBV11-2	NA	NA	TRBJ2-5	CASSFAKTEGQYF	TGTGCCAGCAGCTTCGCCAAGACAGAGGGCCAGTACTTC
TRBV11-1	TRBD2	NA	TRBJ2-7	CASSRLAGSYEQYF	TGTGCCAGCAGCCGGCTAGCGGGCTCCTACGAGCAGTACTTC
TRBV27	TRBD2	NA	TRBJ2-7	CASSLSSGGPSEQYF	TGTGCCAGCAGTTTATCTAGCGGGGGACCCAGTGAGCAGTACTTC
TRBV5-1	TRBD2	NA	TRBJ2-3	CASSSTSGRPGDTQYF	TGCGCCAGCAGCTCGACTAGCGGGAGGCCCGGGGATACGCAGTATTTT
TRBV19	TRBD2	NA	TRBJ2-3	CASSIGAGADTQYF	TGTGCCAGTAGTATCGGGGCGGGAGCAGATACGCAGTATTTT
TRBV3-1/TRBV3-2	NA	NA	TRBJ1-1	CASSQLRNTEAFF	TGTGCCAGCAGCCAGCTGCGTAACACTGAAGCTTTCTTT
TRBV18	TRBD2	NA	TRBJ2-1	CASSPSGSFNEQFF	TGTGCCAGCTCACCTAGCGGGAGCTTCAATGAGCAGTTCTTC
TRBV11-2	NA	NA	TRBJ2-5	CASSLGVGQGRETQYF	TGTGCCAGCAGCTTAGGTGTGGGGCAGGGACGGGAGACCCAGTACTTC
TRBV4-2	NA	NA	TRBJ1-5	CASSQDRSREVWPQHF	TGTGCCAGCAGCCAAGATCGGAGCAGGGAAGTGTGGCCCCAGCATTTT
TRBV24-1	TRBD1	NA	TRBJ2-2	CATSGGVSGGQGYTGELFF	TGTGCCACCAGTGGGGGGGTTTCGGGTGGACAGGGATACACCGGGGAGCTGTTTTTT
TRBV10-2	TRBD2	NA	TRBJ2-2	CATKGLAGSTGELFF	TGCGCGACCAAGGGACTAGCGGGGAGCACCGGGGAGCTGTTTTTT
TRBV21-1	NA	NA	TRBJ1-3	CASSPGGRRYF	TGTGCCAGCAGTCCCGGCGGCCGGAGGTATTTT
TRBV7-8	NA	NA	TRBJ1-1	CASSRGQNTEAFF	TGTGCCAGCAGCCGAGGACAGAACACTGAAGCTTTCTTT
TRBV6-2/TRBV6-3	NA	NA	TRBJ2-5	CASSPLRQAGVQETQYF	TGTGCCAGCAGCCCCCTACGCCAGGCAGGCGTTCAAGAGACCCAGTACTTC
TRBV15	TRBD1	NA	TRBJ1-5	CATSRDRGQGTISNQPQHF	TGTGCCACCAGCAGAGATCGGGGACAGGGGACGATAAGCAATCAGCCCCAGCATTTT
TRBV5-6	NA	NA	TRBJ1-2	CASSPTTGATGYTF	TGTGCCAGCAGCCCAACCACAGGTGCTACTGGCTACACCTTC
TRBV5-1	NA	NA	TRBJ1-2	CASREGQANYGYTF	TGCGCCAGCAGGGAGGGACAAGCTAACTATGGCTACACCTTC
TRBV6-1	NA	NA	TRBJ1-1	CASSERGSNTEAFF	TGTGCCAGCAGTGAAAGGGGCTCGAACACTGAAGCTTTCTTT
TRBV6-5	TRBD1	few	TRBJ2-3	CASSRTGATDTQYF	TGTGCCAGCAGCCGGACAGGGGCAACAGATACGCAGTATTTT
TRBV3-1/TRBV3-2	TRBD1	NA	TRBJ1-1	CASRAQDRSTEAFF	TGTGCCAGCAGGGCCCAGGACAGGAGTACTGAAGCTTTCTTT
TRBV20-1	NA	few	TRBJ2-4	CSASDSIQLAKNIQYF	TGCAGTGCTAGTGACAGTATACAGCTAGCCAAAAACATTCAGTACTTC
TRBV11-1	TRBD1	NA	TRBJ2-1	CASSSRTGTGPEQFF	TGTGCCAGCAGCTCGCGGACAGGGACAGGGCCGGAGCAGTTCTTC
TRBV21-1	NA	NA	TRBJ2-6	CASTPLAGASGANVLTF	TGTGCCAGCACCCCACTAGCGGGAGCCTCTGGGGCCAACGTCCTGACTTTC
TRBV9	NA	NA	TRBJ1-1	CASSVATGPMNTEAFF	TGTGCCAGCAGCGTAGCCACGGGGCCCATGAACACTGAAGCTTTCTTT
TRBV7-3	NA	NA	TRBJ1-5	CASSPGLLSNQPQHF	TGTGCCAGCAGCCCGGGTCTCCTTAGCAATCAGCCCCAGCATTTT
TRBV5-1	NA	NA	TRBJ2-7	CASHQPFQGPYEQYF	TGCGCCAGCCACCAGCCCTTCCAGGGGCCCTACGAGCAGTACTTC
TRBV19	TRBD1	NA	TRBJ2-7	CASTKTDRGHEQYF	TGTGCCAGTACAAAGACGGACAGGGGCCACGAGCAGTACTTC
TRBV28	NA	NA	TRBJ2-1	CASSRRDEQFF	TGTGCCAGCAGTCGGAGGGATGAGCAGTTCTTC